Detailed here is one TCR beta chain. Its specificity is not known. This sample is part of a study of OX40 agonist ivuxolimab in advanced cancers. Study results and limitations: Certain nonresponding patients likewise had low normalized T-cell clonal expansion.

V was pared by 1 base and J by 4 bases, with 12 bases between. Germline V lookup: CDR1 LGHNA, CDR2 YNFKEQ. The CDR3 loop spans 15 amino acids. Assay: immunoSEQ multiplex PCR; the TCRdb copy retains only in-frame clones and omits some. Here the sample spans 77,000 or so clones, around nine tenths being singletons. The receptor's source is an adult with an advanced solid tumor such as melanoma, head and neck, liver or kidney cancer. The rearrangement joins TRBV4-2 to TRBJ2-3, with D perhaps matching TRBD2 (5 bases). This specimen was CD4+ or CD8+ T cells sorted from blood, taken in a trial of the OX40 agonist ivuxolimab. CDR3 region: CASSQGESAADTQYF. The CDR3 DNA is TGTGCCAGCAGCCAAGGGGAGTCAGCGGCAGATACGCAGTATTTT.